This entry lists 13 T cell receptor beta chains sequenced from one sample in a study of tumor-infiltrating lymphocytes in primary liver carcinoma. A primer in the constant region served to generate TCR beta cDNA from 500 ng of total RNA. Three nested multiplex PCR rounds, a slightly modified ARM-PCR method, built the TCR beta libraries. TRBV1-TRBV30 forward primers paired with a C-beta reverse primer were used in the first two PCR rounds, which ran approximately 10 cycles each. Each CDR3 protein gets one entry after TCRdb re-called the multiplex PCR reads with MiXCR. Of some 190,000 distinct CDR3 sequences listed, about 55% were seen once; the top ten hold 65% to 80%. Germline DNA was also extracted, with blood RNA taken from unsorted whole blood. Material: peripheral blood. Receptors originate from a man aged 40-49 years with primary liver carcinoma and hepatitis B virus infection.

As to this clonotype: A junction boundary mismatches the germline segment, possibly from a read error. The chain has TRBV6-2 or TRBV6-3 and TRBJ2-1; 9 nucleotides agree with TRBD2. The CDR3 sequence is 16 residues long. Germline V CDR1 and CDR2: MNHEY, SVGEGT. CDR3 loop: CASTPTSLAGYNEQLF. In nucleotides, the CDR3 is TGTGCCAGCACCCCAACGTCGCTAGCGGGATACAATGAGCAGCTCTTC.

J is TRBJ2-1 and V is TRBV6-1, with 7 bases identical to TRBD2. Germline V gene lookup returns CDR1 MNHNS and CDR2 SASEGT. Losses at the gene ends were 2 bases for V and 0 bases for J; bases not matched to a gene: 10. The CDR3 is made up of 18 amino acids. The DNA of the CDR3 is TGTGCCAGCAGTGAAATAGGGTCTAGCGGAGTCTCCTACAATGAGCAGTTCTTC. This codes for CASSEIGSSGVSYNEQFF.

This sequence joins TRBV11-2 and TRBJ2-5; either TRBD1 or TRBD2 may supply D (6 bases each). The CDR3 is 13 residues long. V was trimmed by 5 bases and J by 6 bases, leaving 13 bases between them. Germline V gene sequence: CDR1 SGHAT, CDR2 FQNNGV. The CDR3 sequence: CASSLGAGQTQYF. The CDR3 bases are TGTGCCAGCAGCCTGGGGGCGGGACAGACCCAGTACTTC.

Remarks on this clonotype: A much more abundant neighbour one base away suggests this may be a read error. This chain joins TRBV29-1 and TRBJ2-1; D might be TRBD1 (6 bases). Trimming removed 7 bases at V and 5 bases at J, with 18 bases between. The CDR3 extends over 14 amino acids. The germline V gene has CDR1 SQVTM and CDR2 ANQGSEA. The CDR3 region is CSAPGASGHNEQFF. The CDR3 DNA is TGCAGCGCCCCAGGGGCCTCGGGCCACAATGAGCAGTTCTTC.

This clonotype was counted only a few times. The rearrangement joins TRBV4-1 to TRBJ2-1, with D perhaps assigned TRBD1 or TRBD2 (6 bases each). This CDR3 spans 16 amino acids. The V end was cut by 4 bases, the J end by 9 bases, with 22 bases between. Germline V lookup: CDR1 MGHRA, CDR2 YSYEKL. The CDR3 reads CASSLGGQTPTIEQFF. The CDR3 region has the DNA TGCGCCAGCAGCCTAGGGGGGCAGACCCCTACAATTGAGCAGTTCTTC.

This clonotype turned up a few times. The chain combines TRBV6-2 or TRBV6-3 with TRBJ2-1; 14 positions agree with TRBD2. Germline CDR1 MNHEY, CDR2 SVGEGT. The CDR3 runs to 16 residues. V was clipped by 4 bases and J by 8 bases; unmatched bases: 7. CDR3 DNA sequence: TGTGCCAGCAGTTCTTTGACTAGCGGGAGGGCCGATGAGCAGTTCTTC. Its protein is CASSSLTSGRADEQFF.

As regards this clonotype: An end of the junction does not agree with germline; a read error may underlie this. This chain joins TRBV12-5 and TRBJ2-1; D remains unclear. Germline assignment: CDR1 LGHNT and CDR2 FRNRAP. The length of the CDR3 is 12 residues. The CDR3 sequence: CASGLLEDEQIF. The CDR3, as DNA: TGTGCTAGTGGTTTGCTCGAAGATGAGCAGATCTTC.

This clonotype was counted only a few times. V is TRBV6-6 and J is TRBJ2-7, with 9 bases fitting TRBD2. CDR1 and CDR2 from the germline V gene are MNHNY and SVGAGI (reference sequence). V lost 1 base and J lost 1; bases outside the gene matches: 2. The CDR3 loop spans 15 amino acids. The CDR3 DNA follows: TGTGCCAGCAGTTACTTAGCGGGAGAATCCTACGAGCAGTACTTC. Translating it yields CASSYLAGESYEQYF.

The sample holds a few counts of this clonotype. This chain joins TRBV6-1 and TRBJ2-7; D possibly matches TRBD1 or TRBD2 (5 bases each). Germline CDR1 reads MNHNS; CDR2 reads SASEGT. Trimming pared 1 base from V and 0 bases from J, leaving 13 bases between. CDR3 length: 16 amino acids. For the CDR3, the DNA is TGTGCCAGCAGTGAAGATCCTGCAGGGAGCTCCTACGAGCAGTACTTC. Protein: CASSEDPAGSSYEQYF.

As to this clonotype: The conserved final phenylalanine or tryptophan is absent from the CDR3, which likely points to a read error. The genes are TRBV6-2 or TRBV6-3 and TRBJ2-7; possible D gene TRBD1, 7 bases. CDR1 is MNHEY and CDR2 is SVGEGT in the germline V gene. Trimming cost V 5 bases and J 2 bases, with 19 bases left between them. The CDR3 loop spans 16 amino acids. CDR3 residues: CASSARAAGGPYEQYL. In DNA form, the CDR3 reads TGTGCCAGCAGTGCCCGGGCGGCAGGGGGGCCCTACGAGCAGTACTTG.

In the case of this clonotype: The junction shows a germline mismatch at one end, possibly a read error. The chain combines TRBV5-1 with TRBJ2-5, with 7 bases lining up with TRBD1. Germline CDR1 is SGHRS and CDR2 is YFSETQ. The CDR3 spans 15 residues. The CDR3 DNA reads as TGCGCCAGCAGCTTGGTAGGGGGCGACCCGGAGACCCATTACTTC. Protein sequence: CASSLVGGDPETHYF.

Remarks on this clonotype: This may stem from a read error, because a much larger clone lies one nucleotide away. V and J are TRBV29-1 and TRBJ2-7; D might be TRBD1 (6 bases). This CDR3 region has 12 residues. The V end lost 7 bases, the J end lost 3 bases, and 13 bases lay between the germline ends. The germline V gene has CDR1 SQVTM and CDR2 ANQGSEA. The CDR3 bases are TGCAGCGCCCGGGACAATATCTACGAGCAGTACTTC. Encoded protein: CSARDNIYEQYF.

The rearrangement uses TRBV29-1 and TRBJ1-3; D uncertain. Trimming took 4 bases from V and 2 from J, leaving 6 bases between them. Germline CDR1 reads SQVTM; CDR2 reads ANQGSEA. The CDR3 loop spans 12 amino acids. CDR3 loop: CSVGRPGNTIYF. CDR3 in DNA: TGCAGCGTTGGCCGGCCTGGAAACACCATATATTTT.